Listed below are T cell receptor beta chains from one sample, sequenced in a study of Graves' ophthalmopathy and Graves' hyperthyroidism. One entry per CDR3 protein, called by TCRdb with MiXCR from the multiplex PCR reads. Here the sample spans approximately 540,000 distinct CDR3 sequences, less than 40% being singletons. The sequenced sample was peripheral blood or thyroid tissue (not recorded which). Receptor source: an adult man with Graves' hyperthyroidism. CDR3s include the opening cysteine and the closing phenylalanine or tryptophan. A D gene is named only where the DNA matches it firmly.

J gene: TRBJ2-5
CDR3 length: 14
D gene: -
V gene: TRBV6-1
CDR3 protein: CASSDGSRGETQYF

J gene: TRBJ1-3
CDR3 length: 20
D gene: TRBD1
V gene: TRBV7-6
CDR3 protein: CASSHSPGQGASIGRNTIYF

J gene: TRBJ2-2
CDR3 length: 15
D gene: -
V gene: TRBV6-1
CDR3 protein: CASSYRRTRAGELFF

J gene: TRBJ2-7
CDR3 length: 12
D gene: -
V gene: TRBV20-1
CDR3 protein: CSAHFNSYEQYF

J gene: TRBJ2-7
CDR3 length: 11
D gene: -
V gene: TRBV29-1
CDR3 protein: CSLAGGDEQYF

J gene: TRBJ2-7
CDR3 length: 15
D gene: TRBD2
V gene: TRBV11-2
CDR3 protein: CASSEPGLAVDEQYF

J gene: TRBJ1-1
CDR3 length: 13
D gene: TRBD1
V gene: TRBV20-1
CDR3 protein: CSAGIRGRAEAFF

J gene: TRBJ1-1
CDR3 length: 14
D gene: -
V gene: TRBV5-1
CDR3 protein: CASSLGYMNTEAFF

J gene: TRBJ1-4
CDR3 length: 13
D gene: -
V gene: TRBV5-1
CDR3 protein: CASSLGQSEKLFF

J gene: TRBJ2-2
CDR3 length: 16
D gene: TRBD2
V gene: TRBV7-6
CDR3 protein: CASSSGLADNTGELFF

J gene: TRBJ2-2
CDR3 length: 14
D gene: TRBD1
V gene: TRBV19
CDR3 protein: CASSYRQGNGELFF

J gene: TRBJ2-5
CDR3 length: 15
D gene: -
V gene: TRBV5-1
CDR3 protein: CASSPRGQIGGTQYF

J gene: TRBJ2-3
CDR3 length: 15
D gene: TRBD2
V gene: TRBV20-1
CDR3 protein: CSAGASGESTDTQYF

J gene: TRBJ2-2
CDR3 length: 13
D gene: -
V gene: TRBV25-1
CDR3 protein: CAQAALNTGELFF

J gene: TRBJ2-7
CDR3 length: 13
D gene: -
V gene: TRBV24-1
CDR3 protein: CATSDPGIGEQYF

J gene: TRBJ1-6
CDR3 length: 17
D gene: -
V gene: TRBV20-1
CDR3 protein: CSATWQGVVDYNSPLHF

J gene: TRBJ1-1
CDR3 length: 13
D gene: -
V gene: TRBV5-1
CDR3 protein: CASSQAVNTEAFF

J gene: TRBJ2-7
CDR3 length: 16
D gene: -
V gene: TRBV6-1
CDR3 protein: CASSYPDHGLSSEQYF

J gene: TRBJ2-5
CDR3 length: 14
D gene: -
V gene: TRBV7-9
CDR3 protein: CASRGRGAQETQYF

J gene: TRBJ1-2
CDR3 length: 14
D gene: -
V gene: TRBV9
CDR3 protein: CASAGEGLYYGYTF

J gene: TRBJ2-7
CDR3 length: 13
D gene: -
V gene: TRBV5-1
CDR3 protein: CASSLEGINEQYF

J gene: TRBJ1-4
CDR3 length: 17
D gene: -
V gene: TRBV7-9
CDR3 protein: CASSSNTATPSNEKLFF

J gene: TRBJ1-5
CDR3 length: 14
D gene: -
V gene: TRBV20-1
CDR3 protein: CSAREARASQPQHF

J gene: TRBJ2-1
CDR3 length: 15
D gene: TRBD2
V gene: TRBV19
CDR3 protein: CASSLASGNRGEQFF

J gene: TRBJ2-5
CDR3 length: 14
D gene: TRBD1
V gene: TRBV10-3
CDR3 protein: CAISDLGQGVTQYF

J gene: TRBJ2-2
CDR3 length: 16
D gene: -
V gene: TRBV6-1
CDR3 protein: CASSSWGIDGTGELFF

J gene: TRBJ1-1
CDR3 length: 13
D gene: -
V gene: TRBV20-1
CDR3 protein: CRGGRGLGTEAFF

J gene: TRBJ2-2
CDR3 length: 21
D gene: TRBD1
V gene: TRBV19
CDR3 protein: CASKARGHTGYRGPGTGELFF

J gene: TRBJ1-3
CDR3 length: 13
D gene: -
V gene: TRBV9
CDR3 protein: CASGRGSGNTIYF

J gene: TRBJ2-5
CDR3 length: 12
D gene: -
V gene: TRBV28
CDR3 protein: CASSLLGETQYF

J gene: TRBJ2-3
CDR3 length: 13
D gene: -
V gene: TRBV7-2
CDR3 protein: CASSLSVTDTQYF